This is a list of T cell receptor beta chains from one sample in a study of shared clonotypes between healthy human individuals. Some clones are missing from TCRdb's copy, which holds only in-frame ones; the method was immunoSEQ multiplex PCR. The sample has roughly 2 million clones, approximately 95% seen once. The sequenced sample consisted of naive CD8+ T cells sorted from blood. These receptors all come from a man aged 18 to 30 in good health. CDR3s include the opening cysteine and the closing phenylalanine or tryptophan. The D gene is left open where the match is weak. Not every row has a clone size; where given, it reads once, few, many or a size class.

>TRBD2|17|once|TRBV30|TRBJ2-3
CAWSVYLLAGDTDTQYF
TGTGCCTGGAGTGTTTACCTGCTAGCGGGAGACACAGATACGCAGTATTTT
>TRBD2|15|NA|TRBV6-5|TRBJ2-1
CASSYSGLAVTEQFF
TGTGCCAGCAGTTACTCGGGGCTAGCGGTTACTGAGCAGTTCTTC
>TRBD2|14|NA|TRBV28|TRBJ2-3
CASSLTSETDTQYF
TGTGCCAGCAGTTTAACTAGCGAGACAGATACGCAGTATTTT
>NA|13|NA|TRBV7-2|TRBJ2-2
CASSSFITGELFF
TGTGCCAGCAGCTCCTTTATCACCGGGGAGCTGTTTTTT
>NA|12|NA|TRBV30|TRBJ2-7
CAWSVPGGEQYF
TGTGCCTGGAGTGTACCCGGGGGCGAGCAGTACTTC
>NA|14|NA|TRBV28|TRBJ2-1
CASSLAALYNEQFF
TGTGCCAGCAGTTTGGCAGCCCTTTACAATGAGCAGTTCTTC
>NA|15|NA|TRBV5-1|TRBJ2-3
CASSFFSGGTDTQYF
TGCGCCAGCAGCTTCTTTTCGGGGGGCACAGATACGCAGTATTTT
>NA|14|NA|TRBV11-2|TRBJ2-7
CASSLVAGFYEQYF
TGTGCCAGCAGCTTAGTTGCAGGTTTCTACGAGCAGTACTTC
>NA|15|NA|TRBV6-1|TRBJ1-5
CASSEIVRGSQPQHF
TGTGCCAGCAGTGAAATAGTGAGGGGAAGTCAGCCCCAGCATTTT
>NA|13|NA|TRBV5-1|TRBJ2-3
CASSLAGPDTQYF
TGCGCCAGCAGCTTGGCCGGCCCAGATACGCAGTATTTT
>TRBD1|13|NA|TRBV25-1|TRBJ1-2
CASSEQGADGYTF
TGTGCCAGCAGTGAACAGGGGGCGGACGGCTACACCTTC
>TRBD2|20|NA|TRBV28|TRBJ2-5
CASSSSRTSGPSVYQETQYF
TGTGCCAGCAGTTCTTCCCGGACTAGCGGACCCTCAGTATACCAAGAGACCCAGTACTTC
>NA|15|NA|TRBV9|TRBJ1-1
CASSSGTTRGTEAFF
TGTGCCAGCAGCTCCGGGACAACGAGGGGTACTGAAGCTTTCTTT
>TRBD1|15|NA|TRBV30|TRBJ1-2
CAWELGTGGYYGYTF
TGTGCCTGGGAACTCGGGACAGGAGGTTACTATGGCTACACCTTC
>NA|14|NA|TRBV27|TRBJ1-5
CASSLIRDNQPQHF
TGTGCCAGCAGTTTAATAAGGGACAATCAGCCCCAGCATTTT
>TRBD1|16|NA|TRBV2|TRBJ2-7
CASSEGTGGAIYEQYF
TGTGCCAGCAGTGAGGGGACAGGGGGTGCGATTTACGAGCAGTACTTC
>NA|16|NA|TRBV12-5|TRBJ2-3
CASGLQSGAGGDTQYF
TGTGCTAGTGGCCTACAAAGCGGAGCCGGCGGGGATACGCAGTATTTT
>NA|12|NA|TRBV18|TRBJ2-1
CASSPIGSEQFF
TGTGCCAGCTCACCAATTGGCTCAGAGCAGTTCTTC
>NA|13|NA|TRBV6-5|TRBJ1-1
CASSYGGLTEAFF
TGTGCCAGCAGTTACGGGGGGCTAACTGAAGCTTTCTTT
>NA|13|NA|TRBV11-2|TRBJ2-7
CASSLGHSYEQYF
TGTGCCAGCAGCTTGGGACATTCCTACGAGCAGTACTTC
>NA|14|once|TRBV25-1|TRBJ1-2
CASSGWREDYGYTF
TGTGCCAGCAGTGGGTGGAGGGAGGACTATGGCTACACCTTC
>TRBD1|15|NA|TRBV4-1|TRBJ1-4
CASSQDDRAGEKLFF
TGCGCCAGCAGCCAAGATGACAGGGCCGGTGAAAAACTGTTTTTT
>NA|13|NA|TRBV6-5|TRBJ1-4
CASRGGWDEKLFF
TGTGCCAGCAGGGGGGGCTGGGATGAAAAACTGTTTTTT
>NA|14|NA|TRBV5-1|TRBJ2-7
CASSIDRRYYEQYF
TGCGCCAGCAGCATTGACAGGCGCTACTACGAGCAGTACTTC
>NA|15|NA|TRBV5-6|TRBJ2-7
CASSLGPTHTYEQYF
TGTGCCAGCAGTCTCGGACCCACACATACCTACGAGCAGTACTTC
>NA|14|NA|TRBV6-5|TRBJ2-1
CASSIRDTYNEQFF
TGTGCCAGCAGTATACGGGACACTTACAATGAGCAGTTCTTC
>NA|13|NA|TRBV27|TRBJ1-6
CASSRSQNSPLHF
TGTGCCAGCAGTAGGTCGCAAAATTCACCCCTCCACTTT
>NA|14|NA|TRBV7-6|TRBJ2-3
CASSLIGGTDTQYF
TGTGCCAGCAGCTTAATAGGGGGCACAGATACGCAGTATTTT
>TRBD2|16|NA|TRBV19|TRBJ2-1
CASSWGGLAQEGEQFF
TGTGCCAGTAGCTGGGGGGGACTAGCGCAAGAGGGTGAGCAGTTCTTC
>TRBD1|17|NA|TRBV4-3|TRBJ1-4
CASSPGTGLATNEKLFF
TGCGCCAGCAGCCCCGGGACAGGCCTTGCAACTAATGAAAAACTGTTTTTT
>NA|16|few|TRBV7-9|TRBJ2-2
CASSYISWMGTGELFF
TGTGCCAGCAGCTACATATCCTGGATGGGCACCGGGGAGCTGTTTTTT
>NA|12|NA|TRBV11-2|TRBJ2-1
CASRYKIGEQFF
TGTGCCAGCAGGTACAAGATCGGGGAGCAGTTCTTC
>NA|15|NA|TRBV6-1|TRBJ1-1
CASSDLGGSGTEAFF
TGTGCCAGCAGTGACCTCGGGGGCTCTGGCACTGAAGCTTTCTTT
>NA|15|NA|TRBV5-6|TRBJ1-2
CASSSLQHRDNGYTF
TGTGCCAGCAGCTCATTACAACACAGGGATAACGGCTACACCTTC
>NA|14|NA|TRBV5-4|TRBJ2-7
CASSLRGLSYEQYF
TGTGCCAGCAGCTTACGCGGACTCTCCTACGAGCAGTACTTC
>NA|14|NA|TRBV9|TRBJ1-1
CASSPDSGNTEAFF
TGTGCCAGCAGCCCCGACAGCGGTAACACTGAAGCTTTCTTT
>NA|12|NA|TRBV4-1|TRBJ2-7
CASSSRGGEQYF
TGCGCCAGCAGCTCGAGGGGTGGCGAGCAGTACTTC